This TCR beta chain came from a study of T cell responses to AZD1222 COVID-19 vaccine. CDR1 SGHTA and CDR2 FQGNSA come from the germline V gene. V lost 1 base, J lost 4 bases, and 13 bases lay in between. There are 15 residues in the CDR3. Whole-study results and caveats: Seropositive AZD1222 recipients at baseline numbered only 5 or 6.

This clone was picked up a small number of times. Its matching antigen is unknown. Libraries were prepared by immunoSEQ multiplex PCR; TCRdb keeps only in-frame clonotypes and omits some of them. The profile shows about 120,000 clones, around 86% of them singletons. This receptor was identified in an adult in good health. The source was peripheral blood, collected on day 0 of AZD1222 vaccination. The chain combines TRBV7-2 with TRBJ1-1, with D possibly TRBD1 on 5 matching bases. The CDR3, as DNA: TGTGCCAGCAGCTTAGAAGAATGGGGGGGCACTGAAGCTTTCTTT. Translating gives CASSLEEWGGTEAFF. Together with reference TRBV7-2 and TRBJ1-1, the CDR3 gives the full variable domain: GAGVSQSPSNKVTEKGKDVELRCDPISGHTALYWYRQSLGQGLEFLIYFQGNSAPDKSGLPSDRFSAERTGGSVSTLTIQRTQQEDSAVYLCASSLEEWGGTEAFFGQGTRLTVV.